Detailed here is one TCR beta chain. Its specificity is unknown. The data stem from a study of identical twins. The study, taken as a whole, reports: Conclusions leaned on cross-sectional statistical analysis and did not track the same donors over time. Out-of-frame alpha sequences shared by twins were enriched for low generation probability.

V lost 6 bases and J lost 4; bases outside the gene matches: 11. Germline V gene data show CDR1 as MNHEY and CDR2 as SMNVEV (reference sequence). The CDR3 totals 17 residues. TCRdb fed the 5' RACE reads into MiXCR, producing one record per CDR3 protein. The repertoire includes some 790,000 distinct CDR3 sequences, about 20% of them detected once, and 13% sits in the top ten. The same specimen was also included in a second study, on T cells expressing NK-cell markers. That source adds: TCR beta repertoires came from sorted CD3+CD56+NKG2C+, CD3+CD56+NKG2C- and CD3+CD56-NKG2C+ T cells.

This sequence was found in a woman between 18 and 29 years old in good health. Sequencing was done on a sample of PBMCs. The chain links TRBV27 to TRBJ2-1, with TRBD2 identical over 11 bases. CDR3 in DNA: TGTGCCAGCAGCCTAGGTCCCGGGACTAGCGGTTACAATGAGCAGTTCTTC. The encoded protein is CASSLGPGTSGYNEQFF.